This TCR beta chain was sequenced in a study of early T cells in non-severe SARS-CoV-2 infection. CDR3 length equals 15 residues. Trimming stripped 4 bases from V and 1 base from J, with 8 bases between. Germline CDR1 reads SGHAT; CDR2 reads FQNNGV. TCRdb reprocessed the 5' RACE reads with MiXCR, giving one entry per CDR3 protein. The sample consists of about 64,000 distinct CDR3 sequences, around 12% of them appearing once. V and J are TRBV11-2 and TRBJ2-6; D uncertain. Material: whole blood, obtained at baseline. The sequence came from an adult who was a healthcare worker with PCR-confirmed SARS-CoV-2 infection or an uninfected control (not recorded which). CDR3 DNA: TGTGCCAGCAGCTCCTACCATTCTGGGGCCAACGTCCTGACTTTC. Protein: CASSSYHSGANVLTF.